Reported below is one T cell receptor (beta chain). Its antigen target is currently unknown. Per-nucleotide qualities are absent, and no much larger clonotype sits a single base away. Trimmed from V: 5 bases; trimmed from J: 6 bases; junction bases lacking a gene match: 10. The CDR3 sequence holds 16 residues, the cysteine and phenylalanine included. Only CDR3 DNA is held: 48 bases, read in frame from base 1. CDR1 and CDR2, looked up from the germline V gene, are MNHEY and SVGAGI. This record comes from a study of response to subunit inactivated influenza vaccine (dated by TCRdb to the late 2010s). About the investigation overall: To follow how T cells responded to a trivalent subunit inactivated influenza vaccine, the researchers relied on deep quantitative profiling of the T cell receptor repertoire.

What the work shows at the level of the full study, not this receptor alone: The authors proposed that each seasonal influenza vaccination may bring in only a limited number of new T cells.

Library preparation used RT-PCR. Sequencing took place on an Illumina HiSeq 2500. In TCRdb, the public reads were trimmed at Q25 with fastp and aligned with MiXCR, with productive beta chains retained. Each CDR3 protein appears once, grouped with its most common genes and DNA. Recorded for this sample are about 500,000 distinct CDR3 sequences; approximately 15% of them occurred a single time. In total, the top ten clones hold 3% of the sample. The chain employs TRBV6-5 and TRBJ2-5; 12 middle bases align to TRBD2. This clonotype originated in a man aged 45-69 years who received an inactivated influenza vaccine. Donor details come from another sample of the same person, matched by shared clones. Source: CD4+ T cells sorted from PBMCs, taken roughly 24 months after vaccination. This receptor has the CDR3 CASSASTSGRYKTQYF. The nucleotide sequence is TGTGCCAGCAGTGCCTCGACTAGCGGGAGATATAAGACCCAGTACTTC.